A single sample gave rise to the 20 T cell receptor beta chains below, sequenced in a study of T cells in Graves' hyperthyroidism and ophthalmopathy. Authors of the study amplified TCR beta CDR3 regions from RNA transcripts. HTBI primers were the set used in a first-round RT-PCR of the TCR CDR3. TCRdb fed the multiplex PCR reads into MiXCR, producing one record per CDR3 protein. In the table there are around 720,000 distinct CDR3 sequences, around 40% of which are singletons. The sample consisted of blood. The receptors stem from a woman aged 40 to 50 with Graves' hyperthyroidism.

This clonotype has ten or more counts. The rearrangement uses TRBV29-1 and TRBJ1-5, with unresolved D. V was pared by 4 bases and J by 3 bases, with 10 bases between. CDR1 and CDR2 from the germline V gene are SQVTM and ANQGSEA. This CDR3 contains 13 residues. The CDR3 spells CSVVGVNNQPQHF. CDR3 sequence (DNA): TGCAGCGTTGTTGGGGTCAACAATCAGCCCCAGCATTTT.

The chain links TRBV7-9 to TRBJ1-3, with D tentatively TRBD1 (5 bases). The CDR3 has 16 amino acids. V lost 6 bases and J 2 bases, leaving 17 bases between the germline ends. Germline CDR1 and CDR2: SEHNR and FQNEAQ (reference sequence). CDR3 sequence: CASSKVGDAAGNTIYF. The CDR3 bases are TGTGCCAGCAGTAAGGTTGGGGACGCCGCTGGAAACACCATATATTTT.

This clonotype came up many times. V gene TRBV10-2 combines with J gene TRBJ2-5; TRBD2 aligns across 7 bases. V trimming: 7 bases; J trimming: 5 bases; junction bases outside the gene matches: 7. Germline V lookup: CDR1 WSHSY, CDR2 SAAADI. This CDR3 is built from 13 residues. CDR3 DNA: TGCGCCAGCATGCGGGGGAAGGGCGAGACCCAGTACTTC. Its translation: CASMRGKGETQYF.

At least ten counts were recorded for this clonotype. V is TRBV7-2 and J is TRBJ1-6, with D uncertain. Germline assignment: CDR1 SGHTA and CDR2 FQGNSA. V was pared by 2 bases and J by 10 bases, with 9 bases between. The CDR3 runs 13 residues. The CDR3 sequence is CASSLSDGSPLHF. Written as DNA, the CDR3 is TGTGCCAGCAGCTTATCGGATGGCTCACCCCTCCACTTT.

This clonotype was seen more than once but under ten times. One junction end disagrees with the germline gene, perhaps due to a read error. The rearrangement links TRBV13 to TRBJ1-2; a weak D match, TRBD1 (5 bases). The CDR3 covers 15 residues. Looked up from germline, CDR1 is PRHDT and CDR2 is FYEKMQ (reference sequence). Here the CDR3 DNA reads TGTGCCAACAGCTTAGGCCCCGGGGCCCACTATGGCTACACCTTC. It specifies CANSLGPGAHYGYTF.

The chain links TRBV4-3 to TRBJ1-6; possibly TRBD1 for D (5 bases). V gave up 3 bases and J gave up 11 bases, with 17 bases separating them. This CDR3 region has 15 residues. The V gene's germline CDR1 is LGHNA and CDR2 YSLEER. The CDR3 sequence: CASSQMDTPSAPLHF. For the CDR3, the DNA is TGCGCCAGCAGCCAGATGGACACCCCTTCGGCACCCCTCCACTTT.

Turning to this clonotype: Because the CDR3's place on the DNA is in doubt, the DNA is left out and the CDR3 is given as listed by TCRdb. The chain's CDR3 is CSAASQYLCASSFLGTRGYGGYTF. This chain connects TRBV29-1 to TRBJ1-2; the table calls TRBD1, which could not be checked here. The germline V gene has CDR1 SQVTM and CDR2 ANQGSEA. The CDR3 length equals 24 residues, ends included.

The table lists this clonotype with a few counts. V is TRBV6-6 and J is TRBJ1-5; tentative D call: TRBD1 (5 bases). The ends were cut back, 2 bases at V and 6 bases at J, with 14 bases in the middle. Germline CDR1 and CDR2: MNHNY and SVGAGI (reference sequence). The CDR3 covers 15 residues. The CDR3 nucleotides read TGTGCCAGCAGTTACGGCAGAGGGGCCCTTCAGCCCCAGCATTTT. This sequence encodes CASSYGRGALQPQHF.

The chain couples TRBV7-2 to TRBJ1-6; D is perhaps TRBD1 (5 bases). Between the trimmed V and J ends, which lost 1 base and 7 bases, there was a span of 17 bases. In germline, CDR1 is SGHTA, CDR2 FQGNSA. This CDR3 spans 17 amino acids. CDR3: CASSLVDPPGTNSPLHF. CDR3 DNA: TGTGCCAGCAGCTTAGTTGACCCGCCCGGGACCAATTCACCCCTCCACTTT. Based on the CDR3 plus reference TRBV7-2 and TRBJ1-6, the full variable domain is GAGVSQSPSNKVTEKGKDVELRCDPISGHTALYWYRQSLGQGLEFLIYFQGNSAPDKSGLPSDRFSAERTGGSVSTLTIQRTQQEDSAVYLCASSLVDPPGTNSPLHFGNGTRLTVT.

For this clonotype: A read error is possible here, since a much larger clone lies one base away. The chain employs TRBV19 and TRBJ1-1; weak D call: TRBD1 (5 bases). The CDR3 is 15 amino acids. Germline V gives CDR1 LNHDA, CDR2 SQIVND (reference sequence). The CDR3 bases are TGTGCCAGTAACTCAGGAGGCGGGGGAGCCACTGAAACTTTCTTT. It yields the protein CASNSGGGGATETFF.

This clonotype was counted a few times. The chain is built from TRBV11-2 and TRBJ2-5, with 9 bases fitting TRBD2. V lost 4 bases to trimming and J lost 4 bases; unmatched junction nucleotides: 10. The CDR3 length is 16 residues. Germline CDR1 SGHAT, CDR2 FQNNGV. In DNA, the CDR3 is TGTGCCAGCAGCTCCCCTAGCGGGGTCCCATCAGAGACCCAGTACTTC. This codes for CASSSPSGVPSETQYF.

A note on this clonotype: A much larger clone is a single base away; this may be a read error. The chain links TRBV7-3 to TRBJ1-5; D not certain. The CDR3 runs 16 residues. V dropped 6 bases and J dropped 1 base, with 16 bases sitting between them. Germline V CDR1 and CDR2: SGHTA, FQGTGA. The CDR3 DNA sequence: TGTGCCAGCAGTGAGCCGGGGAGTGAAAGCAATCAGCCCCAGCATTTT. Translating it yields CASSEPGSESNQPQHF.

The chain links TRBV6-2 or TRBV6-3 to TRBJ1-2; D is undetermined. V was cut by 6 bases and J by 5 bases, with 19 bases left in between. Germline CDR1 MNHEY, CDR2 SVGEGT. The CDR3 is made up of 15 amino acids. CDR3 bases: TGTGCCAGCAGCCCCGTGACACCCCGTGGATATGGCTACACCTTC. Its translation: CASSPVTPRGYGYTF.

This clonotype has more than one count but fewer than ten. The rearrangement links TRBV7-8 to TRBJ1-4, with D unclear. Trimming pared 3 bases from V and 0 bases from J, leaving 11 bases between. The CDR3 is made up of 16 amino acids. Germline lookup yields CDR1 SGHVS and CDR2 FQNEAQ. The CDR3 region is CASSLPGDATNEKLFF. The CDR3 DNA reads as TGTGCCAGCAGCTTGCCAGGAGATGCAACTAATGAAAAACTGTTTTTT. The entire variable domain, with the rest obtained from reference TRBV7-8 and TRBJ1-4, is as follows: GAGVSQSPRYKVAKRGQDVALRCDPISGHVSLFWYQQALGQGPEFLTYFQNEAQLDKSGLPSDRFFAERPEGSVSTLKIQRTQQEDSAVYLCASSLPGDATNEKLFFGSGTQLSVL.

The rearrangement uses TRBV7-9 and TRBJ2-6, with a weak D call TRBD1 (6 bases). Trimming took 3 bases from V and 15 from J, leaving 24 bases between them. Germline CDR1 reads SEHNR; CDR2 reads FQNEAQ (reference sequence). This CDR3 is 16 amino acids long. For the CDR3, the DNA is TGTGCCAGCAGCTTTGGACAGTTCTCTGGGGCCGACGCCCTGACTTTC. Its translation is CASSFGQFSGADALTF. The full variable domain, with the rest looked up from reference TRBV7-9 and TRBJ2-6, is DTGVSQNPRHKITKRGQNVTFRCDPISEHNRLYWYRQTLGQGPEFLTYFQNEAQLEKSRLLSDRFSAERPKGSFSTLEIQRTEQGDSAMYLCASSFGQFSGADALTFGAGSRLTVL.

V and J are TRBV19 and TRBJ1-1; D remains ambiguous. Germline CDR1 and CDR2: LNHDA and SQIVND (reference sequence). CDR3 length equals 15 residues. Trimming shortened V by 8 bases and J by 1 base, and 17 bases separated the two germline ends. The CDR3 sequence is CASRVLLQSNTEAFF. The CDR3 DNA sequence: TGTGCCAGTCGGGTCCTCCTGCAGTCGAACACTGAAGCTTTCTTT.

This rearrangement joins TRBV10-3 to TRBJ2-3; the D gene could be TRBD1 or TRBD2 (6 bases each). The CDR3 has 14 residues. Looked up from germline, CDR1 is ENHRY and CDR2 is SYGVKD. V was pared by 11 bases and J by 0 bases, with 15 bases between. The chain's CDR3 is CASTGAASTDTQYF. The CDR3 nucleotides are TGTGCCTCCACGGGGGCAGCTAGCACAGATACGCAGTATTTT.

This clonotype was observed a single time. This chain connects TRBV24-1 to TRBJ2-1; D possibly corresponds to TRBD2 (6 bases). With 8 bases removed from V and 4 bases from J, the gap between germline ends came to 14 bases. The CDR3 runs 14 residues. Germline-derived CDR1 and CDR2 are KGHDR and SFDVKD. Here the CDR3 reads CATKSGDGYNEQFF. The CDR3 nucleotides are TGTGCCACCAAATCGGGGGACGGGTACAATGAGCAGTTCTTC.

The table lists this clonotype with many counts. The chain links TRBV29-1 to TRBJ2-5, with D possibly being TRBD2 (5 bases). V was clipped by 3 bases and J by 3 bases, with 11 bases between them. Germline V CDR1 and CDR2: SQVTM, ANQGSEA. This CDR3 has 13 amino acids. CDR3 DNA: TGCAGCGTTGAGGAGGCAGGAGAAGAGACCCAGTACTTC. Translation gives CSVEEAGEETQYF.

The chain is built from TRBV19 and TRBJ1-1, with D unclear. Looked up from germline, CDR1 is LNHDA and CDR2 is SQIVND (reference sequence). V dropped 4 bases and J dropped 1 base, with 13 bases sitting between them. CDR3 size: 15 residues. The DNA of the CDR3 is TGTGCCAGTAGTACCCGGCCGGGAGGGAACACTGAAGCTTTCTTT. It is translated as CASSTRPGGNTEAFF.